Here is one T cell receptor beta chain with its context. The data are from a study of blood T cell repertoires in COVID-19. In the study overall: T cells, B-cell-depleted T cells, or PBMCs provided the cDNA or gDNA that served as material.

The CDR3 is 15 residues long. The germline V gene has CDR1 DFQATT and CDR2 SNEGSKA (reference sequence). The junction had 2 bases not matched to a gene; V was cut back by 3 bases and J by 0 bases. Assay: immunoSEQ multiplex PCR; the TCRdb copy retains only in-frame clones and omits some. Of around 36,000 clones listed, approximately 85% were seen once; the top ten hold 3.5% to 5%. V usage is TRBV20-1 and J usage is TRBJ2-2, with TRBD2 identical over 9 bases. This TCR was recovered from a man aged 60-69 years with acute or convalescent COVID-19. Sample: peripheral blood. This CDR3 is CSASVAGANTGELFF. The CDR3 coding sequence is TGCAGTGCTAGTGTAGCGGGGGCGAACACCGGGGAGCTGTTTTTT.